The clone carrying this TCR beta chain was counted a few times. This sample is part of a study of regulatory T cells in long-lasting Graves disease. At the level of the study: Over 5 years of antithyroid drugs with positive TSH receptor antibodies was taken to mean persistent Graves' disease.

Time point given: persistent/refractory GD, antithyroid drugs over 5 years with positive TRAb. With RNA extracted from PBMCs as input, the TCR library was made. Arm-PCR of CDR3 regions and iRepertoire HTBI primers were used to build TCR beta libraries. TCRdb re-called the multiplex PCR reads through MiXCR, storing one row per CDR3 protein. The data hold fewer than 450,000 distinct CDR3 sequences, with around 21% observed a single time. Looked up from germline, CDR1 is SGHAT and CDR2 is FQDESV (reference sequence). Trimming left V 3 bases short and J 2 bases short, with 8 bases between. The CDR3 has 13 amino acids.

The sample was peripheral blood mononuclear cells (PBMCs), taken when the disease was refractory, from a patient treated with antithyroid drugs. V usage is TRBV11-1 and J usage is TRBJ2-7; D is uncertain. The clonotype was recovered from a female donor with Graves disease. CDR3 in amino acids: CASSFGLTYEQYF. The CDR3 DNA reads TGTGCCAGCAGCTTTGGGTTGACCTACGAGCAGTACTTC.